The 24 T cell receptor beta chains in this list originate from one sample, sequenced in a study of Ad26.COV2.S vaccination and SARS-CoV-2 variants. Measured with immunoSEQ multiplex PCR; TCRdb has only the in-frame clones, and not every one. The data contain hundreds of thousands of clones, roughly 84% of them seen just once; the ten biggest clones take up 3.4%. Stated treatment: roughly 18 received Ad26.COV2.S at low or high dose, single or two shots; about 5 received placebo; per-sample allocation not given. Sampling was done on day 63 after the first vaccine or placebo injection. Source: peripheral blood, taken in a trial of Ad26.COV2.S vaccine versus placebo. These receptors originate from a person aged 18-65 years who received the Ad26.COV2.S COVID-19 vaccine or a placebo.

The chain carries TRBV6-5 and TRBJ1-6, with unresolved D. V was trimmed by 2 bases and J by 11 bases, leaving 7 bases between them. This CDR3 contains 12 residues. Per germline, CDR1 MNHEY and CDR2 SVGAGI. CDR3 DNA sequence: TGTGCCAGCAGTTACCCGGGGACACCCCTCCACTTT. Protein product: CASSYPGTPLHF.

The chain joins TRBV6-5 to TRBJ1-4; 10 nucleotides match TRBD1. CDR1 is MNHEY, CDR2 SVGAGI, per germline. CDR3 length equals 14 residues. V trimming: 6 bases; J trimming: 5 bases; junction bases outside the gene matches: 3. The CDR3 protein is CASRPGQGNEKLFF. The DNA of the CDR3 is TGTGCCAGCAGACCGGGACAGGGGAATGAAAAACTGTTTTTT.

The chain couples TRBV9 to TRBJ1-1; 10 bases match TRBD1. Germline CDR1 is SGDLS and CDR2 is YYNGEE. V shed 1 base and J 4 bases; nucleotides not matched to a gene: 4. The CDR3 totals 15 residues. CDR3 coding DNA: TGTGCCAGCAGCGTATCCCGGACAGGGGGCACTGAAGCTTTCTTT. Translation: CASSVSRTGGTEAFF.

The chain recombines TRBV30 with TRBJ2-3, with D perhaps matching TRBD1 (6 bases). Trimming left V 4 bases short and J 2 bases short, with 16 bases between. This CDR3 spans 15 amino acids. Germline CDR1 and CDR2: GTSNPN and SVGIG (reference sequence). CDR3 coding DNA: TGTGCCTGGACCACACTAGGGGGTTCCACAGATACGCAGTATTTT. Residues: CAWTTLGGSTDTQYF.

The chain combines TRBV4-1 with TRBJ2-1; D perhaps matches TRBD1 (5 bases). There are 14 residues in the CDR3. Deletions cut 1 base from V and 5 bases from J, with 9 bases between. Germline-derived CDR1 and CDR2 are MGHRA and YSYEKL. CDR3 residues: CASSQGQGNNEQFF. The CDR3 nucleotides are TGCGCCAGCAGCCAAGGGCAGGGTAACAATGAGCAGTTCTTC.

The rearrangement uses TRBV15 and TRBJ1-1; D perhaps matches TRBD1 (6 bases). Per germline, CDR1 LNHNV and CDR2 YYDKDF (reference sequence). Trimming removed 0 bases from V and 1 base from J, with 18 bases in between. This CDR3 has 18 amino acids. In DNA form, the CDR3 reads TGTGCCACCAGCAGAGATCAATCGGGGGGCTATTCGAACACTGAAGCTTTCTTT. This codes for CATSRDQSGGYSNTEAFF.

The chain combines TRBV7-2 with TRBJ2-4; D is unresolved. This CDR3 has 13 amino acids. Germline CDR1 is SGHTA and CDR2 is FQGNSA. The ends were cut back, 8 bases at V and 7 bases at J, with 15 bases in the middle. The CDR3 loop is CASHGRVLNIQYF. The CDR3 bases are TGTGCCAGCCATGGACGGGTTTTGAACATTCAGTACTTC. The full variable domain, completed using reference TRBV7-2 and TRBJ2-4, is GAGVSQSPSNKVTEKGKDVELRCDPISGHTALYWYRQSLGQGLEFLIYFQGNSAPDKSGLPSDRFSAERTGGSVSTLTIQRTQQEDSAVYLCASHGRVLNIQYFGAGTRLSVL.

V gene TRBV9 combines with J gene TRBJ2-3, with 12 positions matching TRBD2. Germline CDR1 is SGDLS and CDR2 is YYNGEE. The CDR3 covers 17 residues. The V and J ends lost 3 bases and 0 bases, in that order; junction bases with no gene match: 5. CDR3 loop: CASSALAGGRSTDTQYF. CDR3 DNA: TGTGCCAGCAGCGCACTAGCGGGGGGTCGTAGCACAGATACGCAGTATTTT.

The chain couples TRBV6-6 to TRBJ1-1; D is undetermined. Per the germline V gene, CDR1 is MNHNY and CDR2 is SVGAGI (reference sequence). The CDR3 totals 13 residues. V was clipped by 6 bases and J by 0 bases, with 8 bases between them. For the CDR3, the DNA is TGTGCCAGCAGCCCCCAGATGAACACTGAAGCTTTCTTT. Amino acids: CASSPQMNTEAFF.

The CDR3 DNA reads TGTGCCAGCAGCGGGAAACAGGGGAACTCCTACGAGCAGTACTTC. Its translation: CASSGKQGNSYEQYF. This chain uses TRBV4-2 with TRBJ2-7, with 7 nucleotides matching TRBD1. The CDR3 totals 15 residues. V lost 5 bases, J lost 0 bases, and 7 bases stayed unmatched. Per germline, CDR1 LGHNA and CDR2 YNFKEQ.

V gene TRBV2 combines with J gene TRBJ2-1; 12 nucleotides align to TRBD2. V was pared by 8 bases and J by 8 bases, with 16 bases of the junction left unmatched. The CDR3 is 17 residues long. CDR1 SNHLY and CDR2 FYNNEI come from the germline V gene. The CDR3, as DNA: TGTGCCAGCGGAAAAGTGGCTAGCGGGGGGGTGTTCGATGAGCAGTTCTTC. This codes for CASGKVASGGVFDEQFF.

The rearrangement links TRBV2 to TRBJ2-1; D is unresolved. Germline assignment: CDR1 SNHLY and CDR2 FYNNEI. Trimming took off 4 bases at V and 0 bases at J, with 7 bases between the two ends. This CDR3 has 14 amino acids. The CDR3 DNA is TGTGCCAGCAGTGGTCTTAGCTCCTACAATGAGCAGTTCTTC. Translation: CASSGLSSYNEQFF.

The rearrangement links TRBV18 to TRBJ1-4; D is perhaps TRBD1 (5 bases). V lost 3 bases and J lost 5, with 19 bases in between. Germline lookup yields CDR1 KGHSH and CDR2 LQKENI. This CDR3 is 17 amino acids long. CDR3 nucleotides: TGTGCCAGCTCACCCCTTGGTCAACAGGCTTTCAATGAAAAACTGTTTTTT. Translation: CASSPLGQQAFNEKLFF. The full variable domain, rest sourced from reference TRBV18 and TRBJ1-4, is NAGVMQNPRHLVRRRGQEARLRCSPMKGHSHVYWYRQLPEEGLKFMVYLQKENIIDESGMPKERFSAEFPKEGPSILRIQQVVRGDSAAYFCASSPLGQQAFNEKLFFGSGTQLSVL.

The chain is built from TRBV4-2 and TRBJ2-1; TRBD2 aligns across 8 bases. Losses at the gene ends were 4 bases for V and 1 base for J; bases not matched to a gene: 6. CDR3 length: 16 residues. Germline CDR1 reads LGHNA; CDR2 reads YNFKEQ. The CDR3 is CASSPGPGGSYNEQFF. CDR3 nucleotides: TGTGCCAGCAGCCCGGGCCCGGGGGGGTCCTACAATGAGCAGTTCTTC.

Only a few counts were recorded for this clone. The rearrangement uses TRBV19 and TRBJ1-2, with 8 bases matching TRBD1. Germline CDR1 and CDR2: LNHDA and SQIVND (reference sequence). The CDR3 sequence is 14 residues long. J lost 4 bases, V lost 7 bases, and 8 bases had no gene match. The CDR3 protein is CASISAGGGYGYTF. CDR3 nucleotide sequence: TGTGCCAGTATCAGCGCAGGGGGCGGCTATGGCTACACCTTC. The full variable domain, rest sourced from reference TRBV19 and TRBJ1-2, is DGGITQSPKYLFRKEGQNVTLSCEQNLNHDAMYWYRQDPGQGLRLIYYSQIVNDFQKGDIAEGYSVSREKKESFPLTVTSAQKNPTAFYLCASISAGGGYGYTFGSGTRLTVV.

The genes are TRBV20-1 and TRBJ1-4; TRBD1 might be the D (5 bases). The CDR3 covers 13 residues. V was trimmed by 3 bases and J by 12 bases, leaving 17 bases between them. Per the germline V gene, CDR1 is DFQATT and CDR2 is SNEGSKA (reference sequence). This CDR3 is CSASGASRIELFF. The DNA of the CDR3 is TGCAGTGCTAGTGGGGCTAGCAGGATAGAACTGTTTTTT.

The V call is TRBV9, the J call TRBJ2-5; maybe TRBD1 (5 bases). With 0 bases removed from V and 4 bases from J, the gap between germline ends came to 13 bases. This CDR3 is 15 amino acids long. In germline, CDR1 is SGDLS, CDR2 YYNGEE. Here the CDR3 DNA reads TGTGCCAGCAGCGTAGAAGGCAGGGTAGGAGAGACCCAGTACTTC. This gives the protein CASSVEGRVGETQYF.

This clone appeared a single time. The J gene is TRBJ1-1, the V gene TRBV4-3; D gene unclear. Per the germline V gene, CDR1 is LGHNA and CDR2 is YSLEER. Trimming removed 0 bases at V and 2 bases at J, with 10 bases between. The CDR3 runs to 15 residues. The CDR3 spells CASSQDRLVNTEAFF. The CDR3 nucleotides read TGCGCCAGCAGCCAAGATCGCCTGGTCAACACTGAAGCTTTCTTT.

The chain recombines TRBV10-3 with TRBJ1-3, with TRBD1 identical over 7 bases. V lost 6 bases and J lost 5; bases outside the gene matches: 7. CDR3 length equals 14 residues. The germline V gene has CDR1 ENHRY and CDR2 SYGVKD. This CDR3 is CAIRIRGQRNTIYF. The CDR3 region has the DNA TGTGCCATCAGGATAAGGGGGCAACGAAACACCATATATTTT.

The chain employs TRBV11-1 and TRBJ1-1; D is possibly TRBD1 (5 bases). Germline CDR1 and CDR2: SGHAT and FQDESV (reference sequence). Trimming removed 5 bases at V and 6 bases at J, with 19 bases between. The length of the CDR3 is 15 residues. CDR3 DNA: TGTGCCAGCAGCCAGGGATCGGGTTGGAGCGCTGAAGCTTTCTTT. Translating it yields CASSQGSGWSAEAFF.

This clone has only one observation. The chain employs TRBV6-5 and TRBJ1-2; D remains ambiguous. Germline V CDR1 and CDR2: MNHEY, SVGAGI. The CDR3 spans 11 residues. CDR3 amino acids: CVSAVNYGYTF. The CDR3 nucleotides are TGTGTTAGTGCGGTGAACTATGGCTACACCTTC.

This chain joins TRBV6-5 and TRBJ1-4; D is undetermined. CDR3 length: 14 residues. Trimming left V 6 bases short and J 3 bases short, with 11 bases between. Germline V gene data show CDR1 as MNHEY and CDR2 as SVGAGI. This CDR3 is CASRRILANEKLFF. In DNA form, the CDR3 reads TGTGCCAGCAGGAGGATCTTAGCTAATGAAAAACTGTTTTTT.

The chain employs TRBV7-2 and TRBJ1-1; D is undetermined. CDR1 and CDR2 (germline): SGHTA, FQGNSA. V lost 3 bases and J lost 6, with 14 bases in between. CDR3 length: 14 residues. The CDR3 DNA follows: TGTGCCAGCAGCTTGAGGTACTCACAAGCTGAAGCTTTCTTT. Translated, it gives CASSLRYSQAEAFF. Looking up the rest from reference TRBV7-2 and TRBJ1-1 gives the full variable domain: GAGVSQSPSNKVTEKGKDVELRCDPISGHTALYWYRQSLGQGLEFLIYFQGNSAPDKSGLPSDRFSAERTGGSVSTLTIQRTQQEDSAVYLCASSLRYSQAEAFFGQGTRLTVV.

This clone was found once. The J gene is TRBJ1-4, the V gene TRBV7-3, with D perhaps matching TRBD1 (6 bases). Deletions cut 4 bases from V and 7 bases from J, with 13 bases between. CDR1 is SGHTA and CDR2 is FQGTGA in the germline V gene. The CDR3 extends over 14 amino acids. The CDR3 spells CASSSGQIGEKLFF. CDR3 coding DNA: TGTGCCAGCAGCTCCGGACAGATTGGTGAAAAACTGTTTTTT.